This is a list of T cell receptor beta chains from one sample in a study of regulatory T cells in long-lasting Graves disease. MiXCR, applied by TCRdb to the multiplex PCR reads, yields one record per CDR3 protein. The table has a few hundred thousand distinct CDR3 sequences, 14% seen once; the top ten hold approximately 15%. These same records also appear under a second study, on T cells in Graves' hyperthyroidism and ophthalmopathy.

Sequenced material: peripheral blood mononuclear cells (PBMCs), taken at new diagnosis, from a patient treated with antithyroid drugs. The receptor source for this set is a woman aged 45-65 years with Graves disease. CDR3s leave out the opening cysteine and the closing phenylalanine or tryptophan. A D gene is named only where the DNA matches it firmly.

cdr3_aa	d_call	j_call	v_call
ASSKPGTSGIGDEQF	TRBD2	TRBJ2-1	TRBV6-1
AISETSGLGETQY	TRBD2	TRBJ2-5	TRBV10-3
SANIPAFGAYQPQH	.	TRBJ1-5	TRBV20-1
ASKGTSGNEQF	TRBD2	TRBJ2-1	TRBV5-5
ASIPRVGEAF	.	TRBJ1-1	TRBV2
ASSPGAGQGANEQF	TRBD1	TRBJ2-1	TRBV12-3/TRBV12-4
ASNWGGMNTEAF	.	TRBJ1-1	TRBV12-3/TRBV12-4
ASSLARLLYEQY	.	TRBJ2-7	TRBV5-5
ATSSPGPQY	.	TRBJ2-4	TRBV15
ASSLTTSGQETQY	TRBD2	TRBJ2-5	TRBV7-3
AISPIWTSGISYNEQF	TRBD2	TRBJ2-1	TRBV10-3
ASSLNKNPPYNEQF	.	TRBJ2-1	TRBV7-9
ASSHRAGLAGGGNTGELF	TRBD2	TRBJ2-2	TRBV4-1
ASSSGQGDSPLH	TRBD1	TRBJ1-6	TRBV7-8
ASSSPGTGANNYGYT	TRBD1	TRBJ1-2	TRBV5-1
ASSYSNRGHGYT	TRBD1	TRBJ1-2	TRBV6-2/TRBV6-3
ASSFTGTSTTGELF	TRBD2	TRBJ2-2	TRBV5-1
ASSVESGRGFKSSGNTIY	.	TRBJ1-3	TRBV9
ASSHGVGRVSYEQY	TRBD2	TRBJ2-7	TRBV3-1
ASSLEAGVWYEQY	TRBD2	TRBJ2-7	TRBV7-2
ASSSPDLAGVETQY	TRBD2	TRBJ2-5	TRBV11-2
ASSLGQDATGELF	TRBD1	TRBJ2-2	TRBV5-5
ASSIGRTAPEAF	.	TRBJ1-1	TRBV19
ARQGLLQSTDTQY	.	TRBJ2-3	TRBV28
ASSLEGGTSYEQY	TRBD2	TRBJ2-7	TRBV11-2
AWTAGASGDTQY	TRBD2	TRBJ2-3	TRBV30
ASSPWIAGDKETQY	TRBD2	TRBJ2-5	TRBV11-2
ASSQWQISGSYNSPLH	.	TRBJ1-6	TRBV14
ASSPTGEISPLH	TRBD1	TRBJ1-6	TRBV12-3/TRBV12-4
ASSSDRGLQPQH	TRBD1	TRBJ1-5	TRBV6-5
AISATGNTIY	.	TRBJ1-3	TRBV10-3
ASSPGSSTDTQY	.	TRBJ2-3	TRBV7-6
ASSLAGAMKTQY	.	.	TRBV7-8
ASSLTDQETQY	.	TRBJ2-5	TRBV11-2
ASSKGGGSYEQY	.	TRBJ2-7	TRBV28
SAIRDRAYEQY	TRBD1	TRBJ2-7	TRBV20-1
ASSHGAQGGYGYT	TRBD1	TRBJ1-2	TRBV5-1
ASSLLEGGKEQY	.	TRBJ2-7	TRBV4-1
AWSWDTEAF	.	TRBJ1-1	TRBV30
ASSWTSSDGELF	TRBD2	TRBJ2-2	TRBV2
ASSLIGLALTGELF	TRBD2	TRBJ2-2	TRBV11-2
ASSIVPQGTEAF	.	TRBJ1-1	TRBV19
ASSHAPSSTEAF	.	TRBJ1-1	TRBV4-1
SVGSVGHTGELF	.	TRBJ2-2	TRBV29-1
ASSDLGQGADTIY	TRBD1	TRBJ1-3	TRBV7-9
ASSPTVPGELF	.	TRBJ2-2	TRBV18
ASSVGVGNSYEQY	.	TRBJ2-7	TRBV9
ASRHPGDLEAF	.	TRBJ1-1	TRBV7-2
ASRQTQGSINTGELF	.	TRBJ2-2	TRBV3-1
ASSRQSYEQY	.	TRBJ2-7	TRBV11-2
ASSLAGFTGELF	TRBD2	TRBJ2-2	TRBV6-1
SARAGTYSSEQY	.	TRBJ2-7	TRBV20-1
ASSPRSQNPSGELF	.	TRBJ2-2	TRBV7-3
ASSQEGNIITY	.	TRBJ2-5	TRBV3-1